These 23 T cell receptor beta chains share one sample of origin, sequenced in a study of CD4+ T cells in melanoma. Method: immunoSEQ multiplex PCR; TCRdb's copy keeps in-frame clones and lacks some. The data contain around 50,000 clones, 89% of them seen just once; the ten biggest clones take up roughly 12%. Sequencing was carried out using peripheral blood. These receptors were collected from a human donor with melanoma.

The chain combines TRBV29-1 with TRBJ1-1; a weak D match, TRBD1 (6 bases). Germline assignment: CDR1 SQVTM and CDR2 ANQGSEA. The V end was cut by 3 bases, the J end by 4 bases, with 15 bases between. The CDR3 spans 14 residues. Here the CDR3 reads CSVDRSGGPTEAFF. CDR3 DNA sequence: TGCAGCGTTGACCGTTCGGGGGGGCCCACTGAAGCTTTCTTT.

The chain joins TRBV19 to TRBJ2-7; 8 nucleotides align to TRBD2. This CDR3 is built from 15 residues. V lost 0 bases, J lost 0 bases, and 1 base stayed unmatched. Germline CDR1 LNHDA, CDR2 SQIVND (reference sequence). The CDR3 bases are TGTGCCAGTAGTATAGACGCGGGGGGCTCCTACGAGCAGTACTTC. Protein product: CASSIDAGGSYEQYF.

The V call is TRBV28, the J call TRBJ2-1; perhaps TRBD2 as D (5 bases). CDR1 MDHEN and CDR2 SYDVKM come from the germline V gene. This CDR3 has 18 amino acids. Deletions cut 2 bases from V and 4 bases from J, with 21 bases between. CDR3 in amino acids: CASSLSGWPSPTYNEQFF. CDR3 DNA: TGTGCCAGCAGTTTAAGCGGTTGGCCCTCCCCCACTTACAATGAGCAGTTCTTC.

The rearrangement joins TRBV30 to TRBJ1-2; D is possibly TRBD1 (6 bases). The germline CDR1 and CDR2 sequences are GTSNPN and SVGIG (reference sequence). The length of the CDR3 is 11 residues. V was pared by 7 bases and J by 1 base, with 7 bases between. CDR3 sequence reads: CALDSNYGYTF. CDR3 nucleotides: TGTGCCTTGGACAGTAACTATGGCTACACCTTC.

V gene TRBV2 combines with J gene TRBJ1-2; 7 bases align to TRBD1. The CDR3 loop spans 14 amino acids. Germline V gives CDR1 SNHLY, CDR2 FYNNEI. The J segment lost 5 bases and the V segment lost 7 bases, leaving 10 bases of the junction unmatched. The CDR3 coding sequence is TGTGCCAGCACTTCGACAGGGTCCCTTTATGGCTACACCTTC. This gives the protein CASTSTGSLYGYTF.

The sample holds one count of this clone. The V and J genes are TRBV19 and TRBJ1-2; 8 bases match TRBD1. CDR1 and CDR2 from the germline V gene are LNHDA and SQIVND (reference sequence). V shed 5 bases, J shed 7 bases, and the junction held 12 bases outside the gene matches. The CDR3 is made up of 15 amino acids. The CDR3 DNA is TGTGCCAGTAGTCCAGGACAGGGAAACTTGGCTGGCTACACCTTC. Translated, it gives CASSPGQGNLAGYTF. The full variable domain, its missing parts supplied by reference TRBV19 and TRBJ1-2, is DGGITQSPKYLFRKEGQNVTLSCEQNLNHDAMYWYRQDPGQGLRLIYYSQIVNDFQKGDIAEGYSVSREKKESFPLTVTSAQKNPTAFYLCASSPGQGNLAGYTFGSGTRLTVV.

V is TRBV19 and J is TRBJ2-1; 8 positions match TRBD2. V lost 5 bases to trimming and J lost 3 bases; unmatched junction nucleotides: 6. Germline V gene sequence: CDR1 LNHDA, CDR2 SQIVND (reference sequence). This CDR3 has 15 amino acids. The CDR3 is CASSGVAGNYNEQFF. Written as DNA, the CDR3 is TGTGCCAGTAGTGGGGTAGCGGGGAACTACAATGAGCAGTTCTTC.

The rearrangement uses TRBV7-9 and TRBJ2-1; 9 bases match TRBD2. The CDR3 is 16 amino acids. J was trimmed by 9 bases and V by 5 bases; bases with no gene match: 14. The V gene's germline CDR1 is SEHNR and CDR2 FQNEAQ (reference sequence). The CDR3 nucleotides are TGTGCCAGCAGCCAAGGATTCCTAGCGGGGTTTAGTGAGCAGTTCTTC. It encodes CASSQGFLAGFSEQFF.

This clone was counted a single time. The rearrangement uses TRBV7-2 and TRBJ2-1, with 9 bases that match TRBD1. The CDR3 spans 15 residues. V lost 5 bases, J lost 8 bases, and 10 bases stayed unmatched. CDR1 is SGHTA, CDR2 FQGNSA, per germline. In nucleotides, the CDR3 is TGTGCCAGCAGCCCCATGGGACAGGGAAGGGATGAGCAGTTCTTC. Its translation: CASSPMGQGRDEQFF.

The V and J genes are TRBV19 and TRBJ2-1; the D is unclear. The germline V gene encodes CDR1 LNHDA and CDR2 SQIVND (reference sequence). This CDR3 is 13 amino acids long. V was clipped by 4 bases and J by 8 bases, with 12 bases between them. CDR3 sequence: CASSKKRSDEQFF. In nucleotides, the CDR3 is TGTGCCAGTAGTAAGAAAAGGAGCGATGAGCAGTTCTTC. The full variable domain, its missing parts supplied by reference TRBV19 and TRBJ2-1, is DGGITQSPKYLFRKEGQNVTLSCEQNLNHDAMYWYRQDPGQGLRLIYYSQIVNDFQKGDIAEGYSVSREKKESFPLTVTSAQKNPTAFYLCASSKKRSDEQFFGPGTRLTVL.

This chain joins TRBV14 and TRBJ1-2; D unclear. Germline loops: CDR1 SGHDN, CDR2 FVKESK. Deletions cut 1 base from V and 11 bases from J, with 11 bases between. The CDR3 contains 12 residues. The CDR3 loop reads CASSQGRLRYTF. The CDR3 coding sequence is TGTGCCAGCAGCCAAGGGAGGCTGAGGTACACCTTC.

The chain combines TRBV19 with TRBJ1-1; D ambiguous. Germline values: CDR1 LNHDA, CDR2 SQIVND (reference sequence). V was cut by 6 bases and J by 6 bases, with 20 bases left in between. This CDR3 region has 15 residues. The CDR3 DNA reads as TGTGCCAGTAGAAGAGGGTACGGTTCCGACGCTGAAGCTTTCTTT. Protein: CASRRGYGSDAEAFF.

J is TRBJ2-7 and V is TRBV14; 9 bases line up with TRBD1. Germline CDR1 SGHDN, CDR2 FVKESK. Germline trimming cut 3 bases from V and 6 bases from J; bases unmatched to any gene: 6. The CDR3 spans 14 residues. The CDR3 spells CASSQRDRAGEQYF. Written as DNA, the CDR3 is TGTGCCAGCAGCCAGAGGGACAGGGCCGGCGAGCAGTACTTC.

The V gene is TRBV15, the J gene TRBJ1-4; perhaps TRBD1 as D (5 bases). Germline CDR1 and CDR2: LNHNV and YYDKDF (reference sequence). Trimming took off 8 bases at V and 0 bases at J, with 13 bases between the two ends. The CDR3 runs to 15 residues. For the CDR3, the DNA is TGTGCCACCCAATACGACAGCTCAACTAATGAAAAACTGTTTTTT. As protein: CATQYDSSTNEKLFF.

The chain combines TRBV15 with TRBJ1-6; 10 bases agree with TRBD1. CDR3 length: 16 residues. From germline, CDR1 is LNHNV and CDR2 YYDKDF (reference sequence). The V segment lost 6 bases and the J segment 10 bases; nucleotides outside the gene matches: 12. This CDR3 is CATRNTDRGHESPLHF. For the CDR3, the DNA is TGTGCCACCAGAAATACCGACAGGGGGCATGAATCACCCCTCCACTTT.

In its sample, this clone was seen once. The chain joins TRBV27 to TRBJ2-4; D is undetermined. CDR1 is MNHEY, CDR2 SMNVEV, per germline (reference sequence). The CDR3 length is 14 residues. The V end lost 5 bases, the J end lost 8 bases, and 16 bases lay between the germline ends. The CDR3 protein is CASSQAGDWDIQYF. CDR3 in DNA: TGTGCCAGCAGTCAGGCTGGCGATTGGGACATTCAGTACTTC.

V usage is TRBV5-6 and J usage is TRBJ1-2, with a weak D call TRBD1 (5 bases). Germline assignment: CDR1 SGHDT and CDR2 YYEEEE. The CDR3 contains 15 residues. The V and J ends lost 0 bases and 4 bases respectively, with 13 bases between them. CDR3 loop: CASSLALRGGYGYTF. DNA of the CDR3: TGTGCCAGCAGCTTGGCTCTTAGGGGAGGCTATGGCTACACCTTC.

The chain carries TRBV27 and TRBJ2-2, with 7 nucleotides matching TRBD1. V lost 5 bases, J lost 1 base, and 13 bases stayed unmatched. Germline V gene sequence: CDR1 MNHEY, CDR2 SMNVEV (reference sequence). The CDR3 has 18 amino acids. CDR3 region: CASSLIRTGTENTGELFF. The CDR3 coding sequence is TGTGCCAGCAGTCTAATACGCACCGGGACAGAGAACACCGGGGAGCTGTTTTTT.

The chain links TRBV6-5 to TRBJ2-2; no firm D call. The CDR3 is 16 amino acids. The V gene lost 4 bases and the J gene lost 4 bases, with 16 bases spanning the gap. Germline values: CDR1 MNHEY, CDR2 SVGAGI. CDR3 nucleotides: TGTGCCAGCAGTTCACCTTTTTCTAGGAGCACCGGGGAGCTGTTTTTT. Its translation: CASSSPFSRSTGELFF.

The chain employs TRBV10-2 and TRBJ2-7, with D perhaps assigned TRBD1 or TRBD2 (5 bases each). Germline CDR1 and CDR2: WSHSY and SAAADI. Trimming stripped 6 bases from V and 3 bases from J, with 12 bases between. The CDR3 length is 13 residues. This chain's CDR3 is CASSSGTGYEQYF. The CDR3 DNA reads as TGCGCCAGCAGCTCTGGGACGGGCTACGAGCAGTACTTC.

The gene calls are TRBV18 and TRBJ2-3, with 11 positions matching TRBD2. The CDR3 is made up of 17 amino acids. Germline trimming cut 2 bases from V and 2 bases from J; bases unmatched to any gene: 6. Germline CDR1 is KGHSH and CDR2 is LQKENI. The CDR3: CASSPKGLAVATDTQYF. As DNA, the CDR3 is TGTGCCAGCTCACCAAAGGGACTAGCGGTTGCCACAGATACGCAGTATTTT.

The chain recombines TRBV30 with TRBJ1-6; no clear D gene. The CDR3 has 12 residues. Germline V gene data show CDR1 as GTSNPN and CDR2 as SVGIG (reference sequence). The V end was cut by 3 bases, the J end by 6 bases, with 6 bases between. The CDR3 DNA reads TGTGCCTGGAGATTTGCTAATTCACCCCTCCACTTT. Translated, it gives CAWRFANSPLHF. The full variable domain, rest sourced from reference TRBV30 and TRBJ1-6, is SQTIHQWPATLVQPVGSPLSLECTVEGTSNPNLYWYRQAAGRGLQLLFYSVGIGQISSEVPQNLSASRPQDRQFILSSKKLLLSDSGFYLCAWRFANSPLHFGNGTRLTVT.

This chain joins TRBV6-6 and TRBJ2-7; the match to TRBD2 covers 8 bases. CDR1 and CDR2 from the germline V gene are MNHNY and SVGAGI (reference sequence). Losses at the gene ends were 9 bases for V and 5 bases for J; bases not matched to a gene: 9. The CDR3 has 13 amino acids. Here the CDR3 reads CASHLSGGDEQYF. For the CDR3, the DNA is TGTGCCAGTCACCTAAGCGGGGGAGACGAGCAGTACTTC.